These 10 T cell receptor beta chains were sequenced from one sample in a study of cytomegalovirus exposure and HLA in healthy donors. Primers for the PCR totalled 60 Vbeta and 13 Jbeta. Method: immunoSEQ multiplex PCR; TCRdb's copy keeps in-frame clones and lacks some. Of approximately 130,000 clones in the sample, roughly 80% were seen once. The sample taken for sequencing was PBMCs. Receptor source: a man aged 45-65 years in good health and CMV-seronegative.

The rearrangement joins TRBV19 to TRBJ1-5; a possible D gene is TRBD1 (5 bases). The CDR3 contains 18 residues. Germline V gene data show CDR1 as LNHDA and CDR2 as SQIVND (reference sequence). Trimming left V 1 base short and J 1 base short, with 17 bases between. The CDR3 loop reads CASSIVHLRQGSNQPQHF. The CDR3 DNA reads as TGTGCCAGTAGTATAGTTCACTTACGGCAGGGCAGCAATCAGCCCCAGCATTTT.

V and J are TRBV9 and TRBJ2-6; D may be TRBD1 (5 bases). Germline V gene sequence: CDR1 SGDLS, CDR2 YYNGEE. The V end lost 0 bases, the J end lost 2 bases, and 12 bases lay between the germline ends. CDR3 length: 17 amino acids. The CDR3 protein is CASSVAYPRAGANVLTF. CDR3 coding DNA: TGTGCCAGCAGCGTAGCTTACCCCAGGGCTGGGGCCAACGTCCTGACTTTC. Looking up the rest from reference TRBV9 and TRBJ2-6 gives the full variable domain: DSGVTQTPKHLITATGQRVTLRCSPRSGDLSVYWYQQSLDQGLQFLIQYYNGEERAKGNILERFSAQQFPDLHSELNLSSLELGDSALYFCASSVAYPRAGANVLTFGAGSRLTVL.

The chain links TRBV4-1 to TRBJ2-2; D might be TRBD2 (6 bases). The V end was cut by 0 bases, the J end by 2 bases, with 16 bases between. This CDR3 has 18 residues. Germline CDR1 MGHRA, CDR2 YSYEKL. CDR3 sequence (DNA): TGCGCCAGCAGCCAAGATGTGGTCCTAGCGTCCAACACCGGGGAGCTGTTTTTT. Protein: CASSQDVVLASNTGELFF.

The V gene is TRBV18, the J gene TRBJ2-6; either TRBD1 or TRBD2 may supply D (5 bases each). V lost 5 bases to trimming and J lost 2 bases, with 10 bases between them. This CDR3 spans 15 amino acids. From germline, CDR1 is KGHSH and CDR2 LQKENI. The CDR3 region has the DNA TGTGCCAGCTCAGCACTAGGGGCTGGGGCCAACGTCCTGACTTTC. Translated, it gives CASSALGAGANVLTF.

Comments on this clone: The sample carries other DNA sequences with the same CDR3. This sequence joins TRBV2 and TRBJ2-5; no clear D gene. V dropped 4 bases and J dropped 0 bases, with 6 bases sitting between them. This CDR3 is built from 13 residues. Germline-derived CDR1 and CDR2 are SNHLY and FYNNEI. For the CDR3, the DNA is TGTGCCAGCAGTGGGGCTTACCAAGAGACCCAGTACTTC. Translated, it gives CASSGAYQETQYF.

The chain uses TRBV28 and TRBJ2-5; maybe TRBD1 (6 bases). V lost 5 bases and J lost 4, with 17 bases in between. The CDR3 totals 15 residues. Germline lookup yields CDR1 MDHEN and CDR2 SYDVKM. CDR3 DNA: TGTGCCAGCAGTGCTCAGGGGCGCTTACTAGAGACCCAGTACTTC. It yields the protein CASSAQGRLLETQYF.

CDR3 protein: CASSLAGVGTDTQYF. The CDR3 DNA reads as TGTGCCAGCAGCTTAGCGGGAGTGGGGACAGATACGCAGTATTTT. This chain joins TRBV7-2 and TRBJ2-3; D is perhaps TRBD2 (5 bases). Germline values: CDR1 SGHTA, CDR2 FQGNSA. CDR3 size: 15 residues. Trimming removed 0 bases at V and 3 bases at J, with 10 bases between. The complete variable domain, with remaining parts taken from reference TRBV7-2 and TRBJ2-3, reads GAGVSQSPSNKVTEKGKDVELRCDPISGHTALYWYRQSLGQGLEFLIYFQGNSAPDKSGLPSDRFSAERTGGSVSTLTIQRTQQEDSAVYLCASSLAGVGTDTQYFGPGTRLTVL.

This chain links TRBV11-2 with TRBJ1-1; a weak D match, TRBD1 (6 bases). Looked up from germline, CDR1 is SGHAT and CDR2 is FQNNGV. The CDR3 totals 13 residues. V was clipped by 0 bases and J by 11 bases, with 13 bases between them. The CDR3 loop is CASSLEQGSTAFF. The CDR3 DNA follows: TGTGCCAGCAGCTTAGAACAGGGTTCGACGGCTTTCTTT.

Here the CDR3 DNA reads TGTGCCAGTAGTTCCTACCGACGGACAGCCCAACACACTGAAGCTTTCTTT. Encoded protein: CASSSYRRTAQHTEAFF. The V and J genes are TRBV19 and TRBJ1-1, with D perhaps matching TRBD1 (6 bases). V dropped 5 bases and J dropped 3 bases, with 22 bases sitting between them. CDR1 LNHDA and CDR2 SQIVND come from the germline V gene (reference sequence). This CDR3 region has 17 residues. The full variable domain, with the rest looked up from reference TRBV19 and TRBJ1-1, is DGGITQSPKYLFRKEGQNVTLSCEQNLNHDAMYWYRQDPGQGLRLIYYSQIVNDFQKGDIAEGYSVSREKKESFPLTVTSAQKNPTAFYLCASSSYRRTAQHTEAFFGQGTRLTVV.

V is TRBV7-9 and J is TRBJ2-3, with TRBD2 as a possible D gene (6 bases). This CDR3 has 16 amino acids. Per germline, CDR1 SEHNR and CDR2 FQNEAQ (reference sequence). Deletions cut 1 base from V and 4 bases from J, with 15 bases between. The CDR3, as DNA: TGTGCCAGCAGCTTAGTTTACGGGAGCGTACCAGATACGCAGTATTTT. This codes for CASSLVYGSVPDTQYF. Full variable domain (outside the CDR3, taken from reference TRBV7-9 and TRBJ2-3): DTGVSQNPRHKITKRGQNVTFRCDPISEHNRLYWYRQTLGQGPEFLTYFQNEAQLEKSRLLSDRFSAERPKGSFSTLEIQRTEQGDSAMYLCASSLVYGSVPDTQYFGPGTRLTVL.